The rows below give T cell receptor beta chains drawn from one sample of a study of shared clonotypes between healthy human individuals. Measured with immunoSEQ multiplex PCR; TCRdb has only the in-frame clones, and not every one. The data show over a million clones, with approximately 98.5% seen just once and over 0.3% held by the top ten. Material for sequencing was naive CD4+ T cells sorted from blood. These receptors were taken from a man aged 25 to 40 in good health. The CDR3 runs from the conserved cysteine through the conserved F or W. D genes are given only for firm matches. Not every row has a clone size; where given, it reads once, few, many or a size class.

D: TRBD1; V: TRBV11-2; J: TRBJ1-1; size: -; DNA: TGTGCCAGCAGCTTAAGGGGACAGTTGAACACTGAAGCTTTCTTT; CDR3: CASSLRGQLNTEAFF
D: -; V: TRBV2; J: TRBJ1-1; size: -; DNA: TGTGCCAGCAGTCTTTCAGGGGTTACTGAAGCTTTCTTT; CDR3: CASSLSGVTEAFF
D: TRBD1; V: TRBV19; J: TRBJ1-5; size: -; DNA: TGTGCCAGTATGGACAGGGTAAATCAGCCCCAGCATTTT; CDR3: CASMDRVNQPQHF
D: -; V: TRBV5-4; J: TRBJ2-7; size: -; DNA: TGTGCCAGCAGCTTGGACAGGGCGAAAAGCCCCTACGAGCAGTACTTC; CDR3: CASSLDRAKSPYEQYF
D: -; V: TRBV19; J: TRBJ2-3; size: -; DNA: TGTGCCAGTAGTATCGCCGGACGCACCACAGATACGCAGTATTTT; CDR3: CASSIAGRTTDTQYF
D: TRBD1; V: TRBV9; J: TRBJ2-2; size: -; DNA: TGTGCCAGCAGCGTAGTGGGGACAGCCACCGGGGAGCTGTTTTTT; CDR3: CASSVVGTATGELFF
D: -; V: TRBV29-1; J: TRBJ2-1; size: -; DNA: TGCAGCGTCGTGAACCCTAGCACCTACAATGAGCAGTTCTTC; CDR3: CSVVNPSTYNEQFF
D: -; V: TRBV13; J: TRBJ2-1; size: -; DNA: TGTGCCAGCAGCTGGGTAGGGCGGGGCAGCTCCTACAATGAGCAGTTCTTC; CDR3: CASSWVGRGSSYNEQFF
D: -; V: TRBV7-3; J: TRBJ2-1; size: -; DNA: TGTGCCAGCGGGGGCGGCGATCCCCGGGGGGAGCAGTTCTTC; CDR3: CASGGGDPRGEQFF
D: -; V: TRBV21-1; J: TRBJ2-7; size: -; DNA: TGTGCCAGCAGCAAAGTCGGGAGAGGGGGACAGGGGCCCGAGCAGTACTTC; CDR3: CASSKVGRGGQGPEQYF
D: TRBD2; V: TRBV27; J: TRBJ2-1; size: -; DNA: TGTGCCAGCAGAGCGAGACTAGCGCCGTACAATGAGCAGTTCTTC; CDR3: CASRARLAPYNEQFF
D: -; V: TRBV11-2; J: TRBJ1-1; size: -; DNA: TGTGCCAGCAGCTTAAGCATTGAGAACAAAGCTTTCTTT; CDR3: CASSLSIENKAFF
D: TRBD2; V: TRBV10-3; J: TRBJ2-7; size: -; DNA: TGTGCCATCAGTGAACTAGCGGGGACCTACGAGCAGTACTTC; CDR3: CAISELAGTYEQYF
D: -; V: TRBV29-1; J: TRBJ2-3; size: -; DNA: TGCAGCGTTTTCAACAGAGGCACAGATACGCAGTATTTT; CDR3: CSVFNRGTDTQYF
D: -; V: TRBV7-8; J: TRBJ1-5; size: -; DNA: TGTGCCAGCAGCTTAGCTGGTCTACCGCGCAGGGATAGCAATCAGCCCCAGCATTTT; CDR3: CASSLAGLPRRDSNQPQHF
D: -; V: TRBV29-1; J: TRBJ1-2; size: -; DNA: TGCAGCGTTGGGGGTGACCTCCTTGGCTACACCTTC; CDR3: CSVGGDLLGYTF
D: TRBD1; V: TRBV4-3; J: TRBJ2-1; size: -; DNA: TGCGCCAGCAGCTATCGACAGGGCAAGAATGAGCAGTTCTTC; CDR3: CASSYRQGKNEQFF
D: -; V: TRBV10-3; J: TRBJ2-5; size: few; DNA: TGTGCCATCAGTGAAGGGGAGACCCAGTACTTC; CDR3: CAISEGETQYF
D: -; V: TRBV6-1; J: TRBJ1-2; size: -; DNA: TGTGCCAGCAGTGAAGGACCCTCCATCCAAGGCTATGGCTACACCTTC; CDR3: CASSEGPSIQGYGYTF
D: TRBD2; V: TRBV5-1; J: TRBJ2-7; size: -; DNA: TGCGCCAGCAGCTTCCGGGAGGGCTCCTACGAGCAGTACTTC; CDR3: CASSFREGSYEQYF
D: TRBD1; V: TRBV7-3; J: TRBJ2-2; size: once; DNA: TGTGCCAGCAGCTTTTCACAGGGGAGTGGGGAGCTGTTTTTT; CDR3: CASSFSQGSGELFF
D: -; V: TRBV15; J: TRBJ1-2; size: once; DNA: TGTGCCACCAGCACAGTGACTAACTATGGCTACACCTTC; CDR3: CATSTVTNYGYTF
D: TRBD1; V: TRBV7-9; J: TRBJ2-7; size: -; DNA: TGTGCCAGCAGCTGGGGACAGTTAAGCTCCTACGAGCAGTACTTC; CDR3: CASSWGQLSSYEQYF
D: -; V: TRBV27; J: TRBJ2-1; size: -; DNA: TGTGCCAGCAGGGCTCGGGGGCTAGAGCAGTTCTTC; CDR3: CASRARGLEQFF